The rows below give T cell receptor beta chains drawn from one sample of a study of post-analysis software for immune sequencing data. TCRdb re-derived calls from the PCR reads in MiXCR, one entry per CDR3 protein. The sample has 750,000 to 950,000 distinct CDR3 sequences; roughly half are singletons. The source material was blood. These receptors were obtained from a girl between 10 and 17 years old with multiple sclerosis. CDR3s include the opening cysteine and the closing phenylalanine or tryptophan. A D gene is named only where the DNA matches it firmly. Clone size is not always given. Where it is, it says once, few, many or a class for expanded clones.

clone_size	d_call	v_call	j_call	cdr3_aa	cdr3_nt
NA	NA	TRBV4-1	TRBJ2-7	CASSQDTTVFYEQYF	TGCGCCAGCAGCCAAGATACAACAGTTTTCTACGAGCAGTACTTC
NA	NA	TRBV12-3/TRBV12-4	TRBJ2-5	CASSISTLQETQYF	TGTGCCAGCAGCATAAGTACCCTCCAAGAGACTCAGTACTTC
NA	TRBD1	TRBV20-1	TRBJ1-1	CSARGFGQGGTEAFF	TGCAGTGCTAGAGGCTTCGGACAGGGAGGGACTGAAGCTTTCTTT
few	NA	TRBV7-9	TRBJ1-5	CASSPQGVQPQHF	TGTGCCAGCAGCCCACAGGGTGTTCAGCCCCAGCATTTT
NA	NA	TRBV12-3/TRBV12-4	TRBJ2-1	CASSLHREEQFF	TGTGCCAGCAGTCTCCACCGGGAAGAGCAGTTCTTC
NA	NA	TRBV28	TRBJ2-7	CASSTPDRHCEQYF	TGTGCCAGCAGTACACCGGACAGACACTGCGAGCAGTACTTC
NA	TRBD2	TRBV7-2	TRBJ2-1	CASSPIAGGGYNEQFF	TGTGCCAGCAGCCCCATAGCGGGAGGGGGATACAATGAGCAGTTCTTC
many	NA	TRBV27	TRBJ2-5	CASSSWGPETQYF	TGTGCCAGCAGTTCGTGGGGCCCAGAGACCCAGTACTTC
few	NA	TRBV5-1	TRBJ2-7	CASSMYRPFSYEQYF	TGCGCCAGCAGCATGTACCGCCCGTTCTCCTACGAGCAGTACTTC
NA	NA	TRBV20-1	TRBJ2-5	CSASYLLNQETQYF	TGCAGTGCTAGCTACCTGCTTAACCAAGAGACCCAGTACTTC
NA	NA	TRBV20-1	TRBJ2-2	CSARDNTGELFF	TGCAGTGCTAGGGATAACACCGGGGAGCTGTTTTTT
few	NA	TRBV29-1	TRBJ2-5	CSVEGAQETQYF	TGCAGCGTTGAGGGGGCGCAAGAGACCCAGTACTTC
NA	TRBD2	TRBV10-3	TRBJ2-7	CAISQGLAGHEQYF	TGTGCCATCAGTCAGGGACTAGCGGGACACGAGCAGTACTTC
NA	TRBD1	TRBV6-1	TRBJ2-7	CASRDRGSSNEQYF	TGTGCCAGCAGGGACAGGGGAAGTTCGAACGAGCAGTACTTC
few	TRBD1	TRBV6-1	TRBJ1-1	CASSEAVAGGLWGTEAFF	TGTGCCAGCAGTGAAGCGGTGGCAGGGGGCCTTTGGGGCACTGAAGCTTTCTTT
NA	NA	TRBV7-9	TRBJ2-7	CASSFGQVESREQYF	TGTGCCAGCAGCTTTGGTCAGGTGGAGTCAAGGGAGCAGTACTTC
NA	NA	TRBV29-1	TRBJ2-1	CSVESRGYNEQFF	TGCAGCGTTGAAAGTAGAGGTTACAATGAGCAGTTCTTC
few	NA	TRBV12-5	TRBJ2-3	CASGQTDTQYF	TGTGCTAGTGGTCAAACAGATACGCAGTATTTT
NA	NA	TRBV5-1	TRBJ2-7	CASSQAQGHEQYF	TGCGCCAGCAGTCAGGCCCAGGGTCACGAGCAGTACTTC
few	NA	TRBV30	TRBJ1-2	CAWSVPLGYTF	TGTGCCTGGAGTGTACCCCTTGGCTACACCTTC
few	NA	TRBV5-4	TRBJ2-7	CASSPKGGNYEQYF	TGTGCCAGCAGCCCAAAAGGGGGAAACTACGAGCAGTACTTC
NA	NA	TRBV15	TRBJ2-3	CATRRGRPTEYTQYF	TGTGCCACCAGGAGGGGAAGGCCTACGGAATATACGCAGTATTTT
few	TRBD1	TRBV27	TRBJ2-1	CASSLGQVRDNEQFF	TGTGCCAGCAGCCTTGGACAGGTCAGGGACAATGAGCAGTTCTTC
NA	TRBD2	TRBV10-3	TRBJ2-2	CAVGTSGSSVTGELFF	TGTGCCGTCGGGACTAGCGGGAGTTCGGTCACCGGGGAGCTGTTTTTT
NA	NA	TRBV29-1	TRBJ2-3	CSVGVGADTQYF	TGCAGCGTTGGGGTGGGGGCAGATACGCAGTATTTT
NA	TRBD1	TRBV29-1	TRBJ2-7	CSVESPNRGYEQYF	TGCAGCGTTGAAAGTCCTAACAGGGGCTACGAGCAGTACTTC
NA	NA	TRBV11-2	TRBJ2-5	CASSLVEPQQYF	TGTGCCAGCAGCCTCGTTGAACCTCAGCAGTACTTC
NA	NA	TRBV15	TRBJ2-5	CATSRDLQETQYF	TGTGCCACCAGCAGAGATTTGCAAGAGACCCAGTACTTC
few	NA	TRBV12-3/TRBV12-4	TRBJ2-7	CASRMDSLNEQYF	TGTGCCAGCAGAATGGACAGCCTTAACGAGCAGTACTTC
few	NA	TRBV11-2	TRBJ2-6	CASSFFAQSSGANVLTF	TGTGCCAGCAGCTTTTTCGCTCAAAGCTCTGGGGCCAACGTCCTGACTTTC
few	NA	TRBV4-2	TRBJ2-4	CASSLLGGFGKNIQYF	TGTGCCAGCAGCCTACTAGGGGGTTTTGGCAAAAACATTCAGTACTTC
NA	NA	TRBV29-1	TRBJ1-1	CSVSRPGDEEAFF	TGCAGCGTCTCCCGGCCAGGGGATGAGGAAGCTTTCTTT
NA	NA	TRBV2	TRBJ2-7	CASSVFSYEQYF	TGTGCCAGCAGTGTCTTCAGCTACGAGCAGTACTTC
NA	NA	TRBV20-1	TRBJ1-1	CSARQGTAEAFF	TGCAGTGCTAGACAAGGGACTGCTGAAGCTTTCTTT
NA	NA	TRBV10-1	TRBJ2-2	CASSVGASGTGELFF	TGCGCCAGCAGTGTTGGGGCTAGTGGAACCGGGGAGCTGTTTTTT
NA	NA	TRBV12-3/TRBV12-4	TRBJ2-1	CASRRPGQLYNEQFF	TGTGCCAGCAGACGGCCCGGACAGTTATACAATGAGCAGTTCTTC
few	TRBD2	TRBV5-1	TRBJ2-1	CASSAYVGGPYNEQFF	TGCGCCAGCAGCGCTTACGTGGGAGGGCCCTACAATGAGCAGTTCTTC
NA	TRBD1	TRBV29-1	TRBJ2-7	CSVPGQGNHEQYF	TGCAGCGTTCCGGGACAGGGGAACCACGAGCAGTACTTC
many	TRBD2	TRBV29-1	TRBJ2-5	CSVGPGGARETQYF	TGCAGCGTTGGCCCGGGGGGAGCCAGGGAGACCCAGTACTTC
few	NA	TRBV12-3/TRBV12-4	TRBJ2-3	CASRERASTDTQYF	TGTGCCAGCAGGGAGCGAGCTAGCACAGATACGCAGTATTTT
NA	NA	TRBV6-5	TRBJ2-7	CASSYSADRDNYYSYEQYF	TGTGCCAGCAGTTACTCTGCCGACCGGGACAATTATTACTCCTACGAGCAGTACTTC
NA	NA	TRBV4-2	TRBJ2-6	CASSLSGLRSGANVPTF	TGTGCCAGCAGCCTCTCGGGCCTACGCTCCGGGGCCAACGTCCCGACTTTC
once	NA	TRBV29-1	TRBJ1-4	CSVGAASTNEKLFF	TGCAGCGTTGGGGCAGCCTCAACTAATGAAAAACTGTTTTTT
few	TRBD1	TRBV6-4	TRBJ2-1	CASSVGQGFTNEQFF	TGTGCCAGCAGTGTTGGACAGGGGTTTACCAATGAGCAGTTCTTC
few	NA	TRBV7-6	TRBJ2-1	CASSLGGPKAYNEQFF	TGTGCCAGCAGCTTAGGGGGTCCCAAAGCCTACAATGAGCAGTTCTTC
once	NA	TRBV6-5	TRBJ1-1	CASSYWGLPGAEAFF	TGTGCCAGCAGTTACTGGGGACTCCCAGGGGCTGAAGCTTTCTTT
NA	TRBD2	TRBV7-2	TRBJ2-1	CASSSTAGVASEQFF	TGTGCCAGCAGCTCGACAGCGGGAGTCGCCAGTGAGCAGTTCTTC
NA	TRBD2	TRBV2	TRBJ2-1	CASILVAGARYIGEQFF	TGTGCCAGCATTCTGGTAGCGGGGGCCCGATATATAGGTGAGCAGTTCTTC
NA	TRBD2	TRBV12-3/TRBV12-4	TRBJ2-3	CASSYRRSGSADTQYF	TGTGCCAGCAGCTACCGGCGGAGCGGGAGCGCAGATACGCAGTATTTT
NA	NA	TRBV12-3/TRBV12-4	TRBJ1-1	CASSTTGAEAFF	TGTGCCAGCAGTACCACTGGGGCTGAAGCTTTCTTT
few	NA	TRBV10-3	TRBJ2-1	CAISESDRAGQFNEQFF	TGTGCCATCAGTGAGTCGGATCGAGCGGGACAATTCAATGAGCAGTTCTTC
NA	NA	TRBV7-2	TRBJ2-5	CASSPGDLGFQETQYF	TGTGCCAGCAGCCCTGGGGACCTAGGCTTCCAAGAGACCCAGTACTTC
few	TRBD2	TRBV20-1	TRBJ2-1	CSANLAGSSYNEQFF	TGCAGTGCTAACCTAGCGGGGAGCTCCTACAATGAGCAGTTCTTC